The sequence of this T cell receptor (beta chain) was determined in a study of blood T cell repertoires in COVID-19. The germline V and J ends were trimmed by 6 bases and 7 bases, with 13 bases remaining between them. The CDR3 is 13 amino acids. Original analysis: Amplification of reference gene primers provided the estimated nucleated cell counts. Libraries were prepared by immunoSEQ multiplex PCR; TCRdb keeps only in-frame clonotypes and omits some of them. D and trimming come from the DNA, and the V and J calls and clone size come from that table. The repertoire holds fewer than 130,000 clones, roughly 72% seen once, with around 6.3% in the top ten.

Input material: peripheral blood. The source is a man older than 75 with acute or convalescent COVID-19. The chain employs TRBV12-3 or TRBV12-4 and TRBJ1-5; no reliable D call. The CDR3 here is CASSFTDAQPQHF. CDR3 coding DNA: TGTGCCAGCAGCTTTACAGACGCACAGCCCCAGCATTTT.